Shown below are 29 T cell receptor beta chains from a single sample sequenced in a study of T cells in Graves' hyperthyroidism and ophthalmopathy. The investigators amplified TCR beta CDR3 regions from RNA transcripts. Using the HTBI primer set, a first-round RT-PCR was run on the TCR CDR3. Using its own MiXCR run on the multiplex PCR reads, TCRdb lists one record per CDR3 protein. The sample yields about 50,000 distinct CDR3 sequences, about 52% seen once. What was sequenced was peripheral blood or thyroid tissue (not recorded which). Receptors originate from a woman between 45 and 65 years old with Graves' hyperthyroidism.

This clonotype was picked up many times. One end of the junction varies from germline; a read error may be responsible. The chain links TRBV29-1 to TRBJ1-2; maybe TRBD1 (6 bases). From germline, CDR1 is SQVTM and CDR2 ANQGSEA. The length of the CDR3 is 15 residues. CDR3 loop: CSVGPEGHPNYSYTF. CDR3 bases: TGCAGCGTTGGCCCCGAGGGACATCCGAACTATAGCTACACCTTC.

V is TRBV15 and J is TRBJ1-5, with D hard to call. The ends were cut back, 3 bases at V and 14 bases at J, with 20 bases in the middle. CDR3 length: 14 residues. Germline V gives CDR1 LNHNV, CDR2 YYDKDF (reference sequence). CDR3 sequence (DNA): TGTGCCACCAGCAGGGACTTAGCGGGAGTGCGGGAGCATTTT. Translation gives CATSRDLAGVREHF.

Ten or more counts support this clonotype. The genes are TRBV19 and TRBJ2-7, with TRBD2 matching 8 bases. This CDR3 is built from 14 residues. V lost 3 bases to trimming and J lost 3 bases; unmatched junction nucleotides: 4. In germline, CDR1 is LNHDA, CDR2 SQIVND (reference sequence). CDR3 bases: TGTGCCAGTAGTATCGGTAGCGGGAACTACGAGCAGTACTTC. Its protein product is CASSIGSGNYEQYF.

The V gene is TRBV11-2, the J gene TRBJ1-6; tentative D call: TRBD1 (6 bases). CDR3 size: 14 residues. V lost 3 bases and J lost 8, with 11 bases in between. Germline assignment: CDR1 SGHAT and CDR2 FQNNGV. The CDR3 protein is CASSLVGAHSPLHF. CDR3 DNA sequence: TGTGCCAGCAGCTTGGTGGGGGCCCATTCACCCCTCCACTTT.

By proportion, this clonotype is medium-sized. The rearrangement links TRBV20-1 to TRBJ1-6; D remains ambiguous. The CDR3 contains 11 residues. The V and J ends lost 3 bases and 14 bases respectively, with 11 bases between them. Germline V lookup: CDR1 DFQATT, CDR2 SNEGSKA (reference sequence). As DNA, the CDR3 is TGCAGTGCTAGCGGCGGTCGTACCCTCCACTTT. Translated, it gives CSASGGRTLHF.

CDR3 amino acids: CASSEPGQEPYEQYF. The CDR3 nucleotides are TGTGCCAGCAGCGAACCGGGACAGGAGCCCTACGAGCAGTACTTC. The chain recombines TRBV7-6 with TRBJ2-7, with TRBD1 identical over 8 bases. Germline CDR1 is SGHVS and CDR2 is FNYEAQ. The CDR3 is 15 residues long. Germline trimming cut 5 bases from V and 2 bases from J; bases unmatched to any gene: 8.

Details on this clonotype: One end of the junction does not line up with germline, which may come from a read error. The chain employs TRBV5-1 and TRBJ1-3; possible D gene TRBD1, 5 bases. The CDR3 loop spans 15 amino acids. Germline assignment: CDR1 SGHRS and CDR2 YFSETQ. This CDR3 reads CASSLRGLSGDTIYF. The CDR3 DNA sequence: TGCGCCAGCAGCCTACGGGGCTTATCTGGAGACACCATATATTTT.

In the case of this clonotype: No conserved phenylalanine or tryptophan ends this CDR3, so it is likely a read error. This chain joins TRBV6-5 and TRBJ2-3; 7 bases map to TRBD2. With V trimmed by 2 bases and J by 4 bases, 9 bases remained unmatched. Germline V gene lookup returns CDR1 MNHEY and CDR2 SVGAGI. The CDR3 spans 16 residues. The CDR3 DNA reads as TGTGCCAGCAGTTACAGGTCCGGGACTAATCCAGATACGCAGTATCTT. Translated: CASSYRSGTNPDTQYL.

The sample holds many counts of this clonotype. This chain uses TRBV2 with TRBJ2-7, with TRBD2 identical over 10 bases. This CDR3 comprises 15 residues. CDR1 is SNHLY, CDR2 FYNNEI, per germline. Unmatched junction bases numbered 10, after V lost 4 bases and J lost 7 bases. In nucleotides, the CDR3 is TGTGCCAGCAGTGGACGGCTAGCGGGAGTCCGTGAGCAGTACTTC. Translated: CASSGRLAGVREQYF.

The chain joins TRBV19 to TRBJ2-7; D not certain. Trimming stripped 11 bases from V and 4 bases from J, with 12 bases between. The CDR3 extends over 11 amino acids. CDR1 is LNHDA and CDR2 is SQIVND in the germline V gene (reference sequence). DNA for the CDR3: TGTGCCTCCGGACGTACGTACGAGCAGTACTTC. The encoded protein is CASGRTYEQYF.

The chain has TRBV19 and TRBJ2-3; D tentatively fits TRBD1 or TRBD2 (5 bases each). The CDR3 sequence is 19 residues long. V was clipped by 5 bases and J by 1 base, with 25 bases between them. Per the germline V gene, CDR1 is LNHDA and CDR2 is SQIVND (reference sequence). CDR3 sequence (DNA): TGTGCCAGTAGTCGACGCGCCCACGAGTCGGGGCGTGGCACAGATACGCAGTATTTT. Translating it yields CASSRRAHESGRGTDTQYF.

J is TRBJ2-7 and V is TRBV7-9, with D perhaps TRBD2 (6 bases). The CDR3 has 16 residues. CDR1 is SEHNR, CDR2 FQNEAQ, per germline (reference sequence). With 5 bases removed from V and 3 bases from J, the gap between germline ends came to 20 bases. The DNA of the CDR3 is TGTGCCAGCAGCGTTGGGGTGGGAGGAGGGGTCTACGAGCAGTACTTC. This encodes CASSVGVGGGVYEQYF.

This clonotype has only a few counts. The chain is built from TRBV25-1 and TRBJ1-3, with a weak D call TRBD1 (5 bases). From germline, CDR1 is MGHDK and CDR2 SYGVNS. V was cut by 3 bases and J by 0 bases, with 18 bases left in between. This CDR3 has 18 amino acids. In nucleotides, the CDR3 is TGTGCCAGCAGTGATCGCATGTCGGGGCGCCGCTCTGGAAACACCATATATTTT. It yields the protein CASSDRMSGRRSGNTIYF.

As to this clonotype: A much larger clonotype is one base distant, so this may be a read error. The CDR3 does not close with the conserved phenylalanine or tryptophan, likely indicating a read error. CDR3 sequence: CASSTGTGWAFL. The DNA for the CDR3 is TGTGCCAGCAGCACAGGGACAGGTTGGGCTTTCCTT. This chain joins TRBV7-9 and TRBJ1-1; 8 bases are shared with TRBD1. The J segment lost 11 bases and the V segment lost 5 bases, leaving 7 bases of the junction unmatched. CDR1 and CDR2 from the germline V gene are SEHNR and FQNEAQ (reference sequence). The CDR3 extends over 12 amino acids.

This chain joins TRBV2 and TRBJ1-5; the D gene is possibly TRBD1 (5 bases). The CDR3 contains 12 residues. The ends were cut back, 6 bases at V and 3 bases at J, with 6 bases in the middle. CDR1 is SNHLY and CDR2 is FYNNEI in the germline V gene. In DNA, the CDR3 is TGTGCCAGCAGGGGGGACAATCAGCCCCAGCATTTT. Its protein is CASRGDNQPQHF.

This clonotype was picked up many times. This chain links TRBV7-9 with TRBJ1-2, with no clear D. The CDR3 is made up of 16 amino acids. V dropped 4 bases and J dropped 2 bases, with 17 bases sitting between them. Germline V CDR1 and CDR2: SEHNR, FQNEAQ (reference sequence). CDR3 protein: CASSSLEAFSNYGYTF. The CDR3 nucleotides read TGTGCCAGCAGCTCATTAGAGGCCTTTTCCAACTATGGCTACACCTTC.

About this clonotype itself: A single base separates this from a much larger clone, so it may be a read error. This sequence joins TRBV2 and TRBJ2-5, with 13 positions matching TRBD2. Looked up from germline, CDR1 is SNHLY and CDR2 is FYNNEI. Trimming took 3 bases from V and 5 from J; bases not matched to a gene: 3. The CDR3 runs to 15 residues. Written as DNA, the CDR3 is TGTGCCAGCAGTGAGGGACTAGCGGGGACGGAGACCCAGTACTTC. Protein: CASSEGLAGTETQYF.

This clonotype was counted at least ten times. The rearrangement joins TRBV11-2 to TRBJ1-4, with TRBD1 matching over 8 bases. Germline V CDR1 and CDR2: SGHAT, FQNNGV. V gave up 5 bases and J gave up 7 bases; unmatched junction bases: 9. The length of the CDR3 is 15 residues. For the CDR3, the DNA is TGTGCCAGCAGCCCAGGACAGGGAATGAGTGAAAAACTGTTTTTT. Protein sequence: CASSPGQGMSEKLFF.

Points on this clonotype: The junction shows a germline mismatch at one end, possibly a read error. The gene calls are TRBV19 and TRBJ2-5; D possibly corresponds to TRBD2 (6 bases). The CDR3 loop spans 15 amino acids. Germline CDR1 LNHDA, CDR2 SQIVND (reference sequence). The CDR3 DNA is TGTGCCAGTAGTATAGTAGGGGTGGAGGGAGAGATCCAGTACTTC. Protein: CASSIVGVEGEIQYF.

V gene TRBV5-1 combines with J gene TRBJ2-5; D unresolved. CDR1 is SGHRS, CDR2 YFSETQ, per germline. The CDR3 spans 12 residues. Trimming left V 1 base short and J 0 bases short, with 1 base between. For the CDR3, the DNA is TGCGCCAGCAGCTTGAACCAAGAGACCCAGTACTTC. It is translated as CASSLNQETQYF.

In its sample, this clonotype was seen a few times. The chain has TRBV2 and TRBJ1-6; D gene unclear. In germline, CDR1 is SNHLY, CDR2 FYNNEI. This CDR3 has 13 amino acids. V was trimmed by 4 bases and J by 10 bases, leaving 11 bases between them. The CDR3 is CASSVQVYSPLHF. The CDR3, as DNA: TGTGCCAGCAGTGTTCAGGTCTACTCACCCCTCCACTTT.

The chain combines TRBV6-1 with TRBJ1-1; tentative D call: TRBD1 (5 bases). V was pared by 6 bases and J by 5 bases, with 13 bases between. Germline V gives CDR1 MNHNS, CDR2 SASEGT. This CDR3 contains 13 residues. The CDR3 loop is CASRAGTGTEAFF. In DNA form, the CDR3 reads TGTGCCAGCAGGGCTGGGACGGGAACTGAAGCTTTCTTT.

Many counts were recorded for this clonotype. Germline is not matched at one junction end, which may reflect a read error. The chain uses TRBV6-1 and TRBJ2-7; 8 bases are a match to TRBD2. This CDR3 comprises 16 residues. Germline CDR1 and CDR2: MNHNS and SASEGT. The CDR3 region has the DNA TGTGCCAGCAGGGAAGAGCTAGCGGGCTACTCCTACGAGCAGTACTTC. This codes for CASREELAGYSYEQYF.

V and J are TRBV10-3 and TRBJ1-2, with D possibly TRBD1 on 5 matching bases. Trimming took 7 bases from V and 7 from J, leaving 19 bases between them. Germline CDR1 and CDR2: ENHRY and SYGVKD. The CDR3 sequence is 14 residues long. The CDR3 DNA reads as TGTGCCATCACCCGGGGCTGCCCCAGAATTGGCTACACCTTC. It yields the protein CAITRGCPRIGYTF.

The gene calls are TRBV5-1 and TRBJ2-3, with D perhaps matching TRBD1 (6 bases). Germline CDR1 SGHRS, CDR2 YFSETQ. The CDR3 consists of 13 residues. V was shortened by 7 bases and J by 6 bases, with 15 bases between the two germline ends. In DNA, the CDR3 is TGCGCCAGCCAACAGGGTACCGCGGATACGCAGTATTTT. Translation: CASQQGTADTQYF.

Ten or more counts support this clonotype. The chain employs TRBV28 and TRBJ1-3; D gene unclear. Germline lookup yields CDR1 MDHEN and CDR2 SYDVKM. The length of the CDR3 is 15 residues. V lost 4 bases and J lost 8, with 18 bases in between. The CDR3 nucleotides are TGTGCCAGCAGTTCTCGGACTAAAGGATTGGACACCATATATTTT. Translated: CASSSRTKGLDTIYF.

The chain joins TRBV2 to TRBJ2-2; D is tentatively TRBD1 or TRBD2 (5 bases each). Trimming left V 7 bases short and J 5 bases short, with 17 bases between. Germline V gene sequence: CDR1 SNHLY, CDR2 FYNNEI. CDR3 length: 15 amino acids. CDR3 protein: CASIPGTLGTGELFF. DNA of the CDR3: TGTGCCAGCATACCCGGGACCCTCGGAACCGGGGAGCTGTTTTTT.

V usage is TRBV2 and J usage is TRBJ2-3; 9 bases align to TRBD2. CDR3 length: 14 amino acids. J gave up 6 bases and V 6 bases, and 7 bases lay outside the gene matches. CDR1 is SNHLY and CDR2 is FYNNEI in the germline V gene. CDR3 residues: CASSQVAGEDTQYF. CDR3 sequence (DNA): TGTGCCAGCAGCCAAGTAGCGGGAGAGGATACGCAGTATTTT.

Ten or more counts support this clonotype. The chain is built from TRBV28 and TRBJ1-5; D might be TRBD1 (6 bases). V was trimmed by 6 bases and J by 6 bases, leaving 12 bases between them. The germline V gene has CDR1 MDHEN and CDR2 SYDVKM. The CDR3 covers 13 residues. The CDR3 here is CASSAGEFQPQHF. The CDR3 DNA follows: TGTGCCAGCAGCGCAGGGGAGTTTCAGCCCCAGCATTTT. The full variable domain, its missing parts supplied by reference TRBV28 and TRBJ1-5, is DVKVTQSSRYLVKRTGEKVFLECVQDMDHENMFWYRQDPGLGLRLIYFSYDVKMKEKGDIPEGYSVSREKKERFSLILESASTNQTSMYLCASSAGEFQPQHFGDGTRLSIL.